The T cell receptor (beta chain) described here comes from a study of Graves' ophthalmopathy and Graves' hyperthyroidism. General study results and limits: A 13-signature model separated ophthalmopathy from stable hyperthyroidism, just over 85% sensitivity, just over 80% specificity.

Hyperthyroidism patients were newly diagnosed, ill under 2 months, and aged 18 to 65 years. The diagnosis was founded upon clinical symptoms, serum thyroxine, TRAb, thyroid ultrasound and orbital computed tomography. Scientists amplified the TCR beta CDR3 regions from RNA transcripts. HTBI primers served in a first-round RT-PCR, which a second-round multiplex PCR followed. TCRdb re-derived calls from the multiplex PCR reads in MiXCR, one entry per CDR3 protein. Among some 1.1 million distinct CDR3 sequences, less than 45% were seen once, and the ten largest hold approximately 10%. With regard to this clonotype: Its specificity is unknown.

The CDR3 loop spans 14 amino acids. The V end was cut by 7 bases, the J end by 0 bases, with 8 bases between. CDR1 is SGHDT, CDR2 YYEEEE, per germline. This clonotype was obtained from an adult man with Graves' hyperthyroidism. This chain links TRBV5-6 with TRBJ2-6; D gene unclear. The material sequenced was peripheral blood or thyroid tissue (not recorded which). CDR3 amino acids: CASWPSSGANVLTF. The CDR3 DNA follows: TGTGCCAGCTGGCCGAGCTCTGGGGCCAACGTCCTGACTTTC.